One and the same sample provided the 12 T cell receptor beta chains below, sequenced in a study of T cell responses to AZD1222 COVID-19 vaccine. This table comes from immunoSEQ multiplex PCR, and its TCRdb copy is limited to in-frame clones, with some not included. The data show about 120,000 clones, roughly nine tenths seen once. Sequenced here: peripheral blood, sampled 28 days after the second AZD1222 dose. All receptors come from an adult who received the AZD1222 COVID-19 vaccine.

The chain has TRBV7-9 and TRBJ1-1; 9 bases map to TRBD1. CDR1 is SEHNR, CDR2 FQNEAQ, per germline (reference sequence). The CDR3 spans 15 residues. Trimming cost V 4 bases and J 11 bases; bases outside gene matches: 14. The CDR3 reads CASSSFRGQGLIAFF. The DNA of the CDR3 is TGTGCCAGCAGCTCCTTCAGGGGACAGGGTCTTATCGCTTTCTTT.

J is TRBJ2-3 and V is TRBV6-6; D is perhaps TRBD1 or TRBD2 (5 bases each). The CDR3 spans 16 residues. Germline CDR1 reads MNHNY; CDR2 reads SVGAGI (reference sequence). V lost 6 bases, J lost 3 bases, and 19 bases lay in between. The CDR3 reads CASRPRPGPGTDTQYF. Written as DNA, the CDR3 is TGTGCCAGCAGACCTCGACCGGGACCGGGAACAGATACGCAGTATTTT.

This chain uses TRBV5-6 with TRBJ1-2; D is unclear. Germline V gene data show CDR1 as SGHDT and CDR2 as YYEEEE. The V gene lost 3 bases and the J gene lost 6 bases, with 18 bases spanning the gap. This CDR3 has 15 amino acids. In DNA, the CDR3 is TGTGCCAGCAGCTCGACCCGGGTCGCCCAGGATGGCTACACCTTC. It encodes CASSSTRVAQDGYTF.

The CDR3 sequence is CASRSPGGSGNTIYF. The CDR3 DNA sequence: TGTGCCAGTAGGTCCCCAGGGGGATCTGGAAACACCATATATTTT. This chain connects TRBV19 to TRBJ1-3, with 7 bases fitting TRBD1. Trimming took 6 bases from V and 1 from J; bases not matched to a gene: 6. CDR3 length: 15 amino acids. The germline CDR1 and CDR2 sequences are LNHDA and SQIVND (reference sequence).

A single count supports this clone. The chain carries TRBV10-3 and TRBJ1-2, with 10 bases aligning to TRBD1. V lost 2 bases, J lost 3 bases, and 9 bases stayed unmatched. The CDR3 is 17 amino acids. The germline V gene encodes CDR1 ENHRY and CDR2 SYGVKD. The CDR3 here is CAISEIWTGGLDYGYTF. The CDR3 region has the DNA TGTGCCATCAGTGAGATCTGGACAGGGGGATTGGACTATGGCTACACCTTC.

This rearrangement joins TRBV30 to TRBJ1-1; a weak D match, TRBD1 (6 bases). CDR1 is GTSNPN and CDR2 is SVGIG in the germline V gene (reference sequence). V lost 6 bases and J 1 base, leaving 12 bases between the germline ends. The CDR3 is 13 residues long. CDR3 region: CACTQGTNTEAFF. The DNA of the CDR3 is TGTGCCTGTACTCAGGGGACGAACACTGAAGCTTTCTTT.

This clone was counted a few times. Other DNA sequences of this sample code for an identical CDR3. The chain couples TRBV2 to TRBJ1-5; D is undetermined. The germline V and J ends were trimmed by 4 bases and 4 bases, with 8 bases remaining between them. The CDR3 has 13 amino acids. Germline assignment: CDR1 SNHLY and CDR2 FYNNEI. The CDR3 loop is CASSGRENQPQHF. The CDR3 region has the DNA TGTGCCAGCAGTGGCCGGGAGAATCAGCCCCAGCATTTT.

This clone showed up just a few times. The CDR3 spells CASRRERGAYNEQFF. CDR3 DNA sequence: TGTGCCAGCAGGAGGGAGCGGGGGGCCTACAATGAGCAGTTCTTC. The chain recombines TRBV2 with TRBJ2-1; 9 nucleotides line up with TRBD2. Germline V gene lookup returns CDR1 SNHLY and CDR2 FYNNEI. The V gene end was trimmed by 6 bases and the J gene end by 2 bases; junction bases not matched to a gene: 5. The length of the CDR3 is 15 residues.

The CDR3 nucleotides read TGTGCCTGGAGTGGAGGGGGCAATCAGCCCCAGCATTTT. Residues: CAWSGGGNQPQHF. The chain joins TRBV30 to TRBJ1-5; D may be TRBD1 (5 bases). Germline CDR1 and CDR2: GTSNPN and SVGIG (reference sequence). The CDR3 is made up of 13 amino acids. The germline V and J ends were trimmed by 1 base and 2 bases, with 6 bases remaining between them.

This chain connects TRBV7-8 to TRBJ1-1; D is perhaps TRBD1 (6 bases). Germline CDR1 is SGHVS and CDR2 is FQNEAQ. CDR3 length equals 12 residues. V gave up 1 base and J gave up 9 bases, with 9 bases separating them. The CDR3 reads CASSLVRGQAFF. CDR3 sequence (DNA): TGTGCCAGCAGCTTAGTCAGGGGCCAAGCTTTCTTT.

CDR3 sequence reads: CASSLVREAFF. The CDR3 DNA reads TGTGCCAGCAGTTTAGTCCGAGAAGCTTTCTTT. This rearrangement joins TRBV12-3 or TRBV12-4 to TRBJ1-1; D call uncertain. The CDR3 spans 11 residues. Trimming removed 1 base at V and 8 bases at J, with 5 bases between.

This chain connects TRBV10-1 to TRBJ2-2, with a tentative D call TRBD1 (6 bases). The ends were cut back, 4 bases at V and 0 bases at J, with 9 bases in the middle. The CDR3 length is 15 residues. Looked up from germline, CDR1 is WNHNN and CDR2 is SYGVQD (reference sequence). In nucleotides, the CDR3 is TGCGCCAGCAGTGGTGGGGGCGCGAACACCGGGGAGCTGTTTTTT. Protein sequence: CASSGGGANTGELFF.